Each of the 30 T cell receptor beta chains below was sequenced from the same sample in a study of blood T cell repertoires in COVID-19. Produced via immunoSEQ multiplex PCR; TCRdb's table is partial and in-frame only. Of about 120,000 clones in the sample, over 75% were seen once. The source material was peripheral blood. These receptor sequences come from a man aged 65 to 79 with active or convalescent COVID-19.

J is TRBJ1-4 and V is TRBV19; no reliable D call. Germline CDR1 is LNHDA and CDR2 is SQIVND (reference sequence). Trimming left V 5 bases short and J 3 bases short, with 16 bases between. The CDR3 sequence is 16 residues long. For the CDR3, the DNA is TGTGCCAGTAGTCGACCCCGAGCGGTCCCTAATGAAAAACTGTTTTTT. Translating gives CASSRPRAVPNEKLFF.

As DNA, the CDR3 is TGTGCCATCAGTGAGTCGGGACTAGCGGTTTACAATGAGCAGTTCTTC. It is translated as CAISESGLAVYNEQFF. V and J are TRBV10-3 and TRBJ2-1; TRBD2 matches at 11 bases. J lost 4 bases, V lost 0 bases, and 2 bases had no gene match. The CDR3 has 16 residues. CDR1 ENHRY and CDR2 SYGVKD come from the germline V gene.

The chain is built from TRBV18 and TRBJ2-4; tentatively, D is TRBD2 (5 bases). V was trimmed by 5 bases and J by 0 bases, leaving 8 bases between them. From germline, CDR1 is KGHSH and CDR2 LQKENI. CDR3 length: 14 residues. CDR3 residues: CASSSGIAKNIQYF. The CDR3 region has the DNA TGTGCCAGCTCATCGGGGATAGCCAAAAACATTCAGTACTTC.

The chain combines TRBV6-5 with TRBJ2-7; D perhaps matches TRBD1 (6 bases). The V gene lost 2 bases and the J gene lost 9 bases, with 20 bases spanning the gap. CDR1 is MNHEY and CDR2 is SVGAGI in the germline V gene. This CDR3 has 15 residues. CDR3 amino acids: CASSYRTGTLVGQYF. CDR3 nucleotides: TGTGCCAGCAGTTACCGAACCGGGACATTAGTAGGGCAGTACTTC.

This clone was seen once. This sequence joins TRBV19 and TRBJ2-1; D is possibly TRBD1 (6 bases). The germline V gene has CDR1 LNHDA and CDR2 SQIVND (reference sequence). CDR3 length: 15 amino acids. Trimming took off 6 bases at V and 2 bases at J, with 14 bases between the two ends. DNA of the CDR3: TGTGCCAGTAGCCCGGACAGAATAGCCTACAATGAGCAGTTCTTC. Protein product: CASSPDRIAYNEQFF.

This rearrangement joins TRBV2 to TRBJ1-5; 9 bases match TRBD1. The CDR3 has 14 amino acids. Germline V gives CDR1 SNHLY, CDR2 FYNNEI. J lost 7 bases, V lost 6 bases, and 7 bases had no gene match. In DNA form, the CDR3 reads TGTGCCAGCAGGGGGACAGGGACCTGGCAGCCCCAGCATTTT. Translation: CASRGTGTWQPQHF.

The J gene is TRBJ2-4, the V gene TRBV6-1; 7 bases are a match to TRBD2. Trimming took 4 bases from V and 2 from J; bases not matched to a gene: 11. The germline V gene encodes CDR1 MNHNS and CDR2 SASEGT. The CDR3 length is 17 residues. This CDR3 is CASSGLMRESSKNIQYF. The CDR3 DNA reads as TGTGCCAGCAGTGGACTGATGCGGGAGTCCTCCAAAAACATTCAGTACTTC.

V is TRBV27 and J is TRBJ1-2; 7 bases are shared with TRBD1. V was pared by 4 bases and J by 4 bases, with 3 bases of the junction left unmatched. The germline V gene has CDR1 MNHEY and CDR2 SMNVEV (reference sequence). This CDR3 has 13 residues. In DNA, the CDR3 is TGTGCCAGCAGTTGGACAGGAGCCTATGGCTACACCTTC. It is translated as CASSWTGAYGYTF.

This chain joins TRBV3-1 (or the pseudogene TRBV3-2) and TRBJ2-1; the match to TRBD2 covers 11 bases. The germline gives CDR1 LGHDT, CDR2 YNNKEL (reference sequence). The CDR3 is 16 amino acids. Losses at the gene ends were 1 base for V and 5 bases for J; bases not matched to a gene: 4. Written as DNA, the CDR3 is TGTGCCAGCAGCCAAGGACTAGCGGGAAACAACAATGAGCAGTTCTTC. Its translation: CASSQGLAGNNNEQFF.

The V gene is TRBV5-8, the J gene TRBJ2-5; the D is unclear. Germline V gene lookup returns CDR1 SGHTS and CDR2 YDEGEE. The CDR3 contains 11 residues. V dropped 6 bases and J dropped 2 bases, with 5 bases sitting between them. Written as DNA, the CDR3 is TGTGCCAGCATCAATCAAGAGACCCAGTACTTC. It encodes CASINQETQYF.

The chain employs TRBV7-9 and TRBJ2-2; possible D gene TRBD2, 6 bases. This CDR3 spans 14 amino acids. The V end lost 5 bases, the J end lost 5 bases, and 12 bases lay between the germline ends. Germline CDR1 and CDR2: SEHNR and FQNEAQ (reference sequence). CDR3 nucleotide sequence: TGTGCCAGCAGCCCCATGGAGGGAACCGGGGAGCTGTTTTTT. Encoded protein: CASSPMEGTGELFF.

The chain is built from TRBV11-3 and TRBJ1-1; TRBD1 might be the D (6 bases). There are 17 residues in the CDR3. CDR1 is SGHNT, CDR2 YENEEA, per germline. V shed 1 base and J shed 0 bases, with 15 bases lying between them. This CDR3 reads CASSLGQGQGLNTEAFF. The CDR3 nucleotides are TGTGCCAGCAGCTTAGGCCAGGGGCAGGGGTTGAACACTGAAGCTTTCTTT.

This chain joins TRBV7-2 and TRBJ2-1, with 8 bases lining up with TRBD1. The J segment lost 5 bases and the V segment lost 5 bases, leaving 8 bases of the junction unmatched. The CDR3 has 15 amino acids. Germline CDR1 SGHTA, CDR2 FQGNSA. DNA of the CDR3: TGTGCCAGCAGCCCCGGGACAGGACTTAACAATGAGCAGTTCTTC. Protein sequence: CASSPGTGLNNEQFF.

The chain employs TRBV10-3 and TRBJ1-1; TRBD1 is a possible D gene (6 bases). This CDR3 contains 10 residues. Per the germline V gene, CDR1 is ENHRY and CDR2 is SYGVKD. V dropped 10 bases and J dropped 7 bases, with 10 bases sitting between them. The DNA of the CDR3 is TGTGCCAGCCAGGGGAGTGAAGCTTTCTTT. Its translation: CASQGSEAFF.

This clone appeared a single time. CDR3 region: CATRGTGVAGELFF. The CDR3 nucleotides are TGTGCCACCAGAGGGACAGGGGTTGCCGGGGAGCTGTTTTTT. This chain joins TRBV15 and TRBJ2-2; 10 bases line up with TRBD1. V lost 6 bases to trimming and J lost 6 bases; unmatched junction nucleotides: 4. This CDR3 is built from 14 residues. Germline V gives CDR1 LNHNV, CDR2 YYDKDF (reference sequence).

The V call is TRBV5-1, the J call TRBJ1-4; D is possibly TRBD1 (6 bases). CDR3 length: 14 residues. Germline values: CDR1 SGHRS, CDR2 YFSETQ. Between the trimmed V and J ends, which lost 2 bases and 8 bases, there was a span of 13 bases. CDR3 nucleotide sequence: TGCGCCAGCAGCTTATTTGGGACAAACGAAAAACTGTTTTTT. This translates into CASSLFGTNEKLFF.

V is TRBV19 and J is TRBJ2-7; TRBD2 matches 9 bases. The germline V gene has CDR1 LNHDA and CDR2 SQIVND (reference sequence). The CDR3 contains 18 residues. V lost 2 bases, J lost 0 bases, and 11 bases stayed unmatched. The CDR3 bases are TGTGCCAGTAGTATATCCCTGACTAGCGGATCATTCTCCTACGAGCAGTACTTC. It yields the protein CASSISLTSGSFSYEQYF.

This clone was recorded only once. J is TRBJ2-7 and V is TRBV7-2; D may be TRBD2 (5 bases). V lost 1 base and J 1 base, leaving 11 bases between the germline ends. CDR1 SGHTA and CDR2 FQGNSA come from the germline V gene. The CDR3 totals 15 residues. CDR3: CASSLGAGESYEQYF. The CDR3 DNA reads TGTGCCAGCAGCTTAGGTGCGGGTGAATCCTACGAGCAGTACTTC.

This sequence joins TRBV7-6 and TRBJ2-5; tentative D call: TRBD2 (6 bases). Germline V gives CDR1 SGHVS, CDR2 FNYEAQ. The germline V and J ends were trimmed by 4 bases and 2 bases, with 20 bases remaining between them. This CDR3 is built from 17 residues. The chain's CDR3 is CASSSGGWARDQETQYF. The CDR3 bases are TGTGCCAGCAGCTCCGGAGGGTGGGCTAGGGATCAAGAGACCCAGTACTTC.

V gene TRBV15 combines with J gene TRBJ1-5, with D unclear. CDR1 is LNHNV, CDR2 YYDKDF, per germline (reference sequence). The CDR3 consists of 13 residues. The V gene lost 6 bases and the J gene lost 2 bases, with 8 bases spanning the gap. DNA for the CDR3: TGTGCCACCAGTCGGGATGGCAATCAGCCCCAGCATTTT. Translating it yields CATSRDGNQPQHF.

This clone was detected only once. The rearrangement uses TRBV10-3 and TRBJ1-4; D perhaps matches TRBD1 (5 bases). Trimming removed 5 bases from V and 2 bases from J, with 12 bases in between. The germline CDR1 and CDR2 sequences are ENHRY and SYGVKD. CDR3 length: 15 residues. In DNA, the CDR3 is TGTGCCATCAGTCGCGGGGGACTTACTAATGAAAAACTGTTTTTT. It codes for CAISRGGLTNEKLFF.

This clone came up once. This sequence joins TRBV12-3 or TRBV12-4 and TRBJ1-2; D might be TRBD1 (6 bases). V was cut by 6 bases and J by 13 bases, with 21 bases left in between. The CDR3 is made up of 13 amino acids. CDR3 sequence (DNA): TGTGCCAGCAGAAACAGGGACCCCCAAGGAGGCACCTTC. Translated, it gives CASRNRDPQGGTF.

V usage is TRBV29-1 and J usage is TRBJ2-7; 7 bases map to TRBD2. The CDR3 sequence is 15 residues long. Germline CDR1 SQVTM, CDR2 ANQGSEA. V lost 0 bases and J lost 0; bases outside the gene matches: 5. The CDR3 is CSVEDSRESSYEQYF. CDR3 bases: TGCAGCGTTGAAGATTCGCGGGAGAGCTCCTACGAGCAGTACTTC.

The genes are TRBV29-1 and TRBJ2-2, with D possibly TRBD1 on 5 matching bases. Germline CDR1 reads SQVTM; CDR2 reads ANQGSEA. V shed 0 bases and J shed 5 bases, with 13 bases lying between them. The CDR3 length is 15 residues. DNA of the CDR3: TGCAGCGTTGAAGATCTAGGGAAGGGGACCGGGGAGCTGTTTTTT. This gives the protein CSVEDLGKGTGELFF.

DNA for the CDR3: TGTGCCACAACTACCGGGACAGGGTTTAATTCACCCCTCCACTTT. Translating gives CATTTGTGFNSPLHF. The chain joins TRBV19 to TRBJ1-6; TRBD1 matches 9 bases. Germline V CDR1 and CDR2: LNHDA, SQIVND (reference sequence). The CDR3 loop spans 15 amino acids. V lost 10 bases to trimming and J lost 6 bases; unmatched junction nucleotides: 10.

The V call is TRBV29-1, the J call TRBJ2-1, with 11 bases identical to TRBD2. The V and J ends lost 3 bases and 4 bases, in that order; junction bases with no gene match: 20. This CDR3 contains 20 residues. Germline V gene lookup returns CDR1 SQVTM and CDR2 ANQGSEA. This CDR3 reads CSVDRLVLAGGRVSYNEQFF. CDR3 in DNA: TGCAGCGTTGATAGGTTGGTCCTAGCGGGAGGTCGGGTCTCATACAATGAGCAGTTCTTC.

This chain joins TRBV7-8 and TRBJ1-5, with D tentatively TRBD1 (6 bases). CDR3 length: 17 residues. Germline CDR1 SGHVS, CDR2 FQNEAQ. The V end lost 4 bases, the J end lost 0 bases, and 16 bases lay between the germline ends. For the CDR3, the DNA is TGTGCCAGCAGCTCCTCTTGGGGGGGCCTTAGCAATCAGCCCCAGCATTTT. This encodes CASSSSWGGLSNQPQHF.

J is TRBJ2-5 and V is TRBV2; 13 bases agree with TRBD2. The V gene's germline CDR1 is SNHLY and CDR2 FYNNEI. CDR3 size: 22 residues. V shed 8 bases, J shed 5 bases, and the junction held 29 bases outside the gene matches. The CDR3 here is CASFSQGKWGPGLAGPSETQYF. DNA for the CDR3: TGTGCCAGCTTTAGTCAGGGGAAGTGGGGCCCGGGACTAGCGGGACCCAGCGAGACCCAGTACTTC.

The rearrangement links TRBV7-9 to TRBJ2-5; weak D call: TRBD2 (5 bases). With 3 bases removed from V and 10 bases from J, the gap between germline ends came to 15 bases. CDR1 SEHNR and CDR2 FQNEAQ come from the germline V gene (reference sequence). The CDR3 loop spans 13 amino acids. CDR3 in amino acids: CASSLLAREGQYF. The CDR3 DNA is TGTGCCAGCAGCTTGCTAGCCCGAGAGGGCCAGTACTTC.

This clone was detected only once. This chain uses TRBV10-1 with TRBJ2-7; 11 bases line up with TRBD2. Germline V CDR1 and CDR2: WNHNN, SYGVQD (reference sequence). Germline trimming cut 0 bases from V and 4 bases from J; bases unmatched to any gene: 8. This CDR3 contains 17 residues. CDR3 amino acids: CASSESGLAGGQYEQYF. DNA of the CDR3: TGCGCCAGCAGTGAGTCCGGTCTAGCGGGAGGCCAATACGAGCAGTACTTC.